This is a list of T cell receptor beta chains from one sample in a study of blood T cell repertoires in COVID-19. Repertoires were generated with immunoSEQ multiplex PCR, while TCRdb's copy carries only in-frame clones and drops some. The data contain more than 150,000 clones, roughly 86% of them seen just once; the ten biggest clones take up about 2.6%. The specimen sequenced was peripheral blood. Receptors originate from a man aged 35 to 55 with active or convalescent COVID-19. CDR3s leave out the opening cysteine and the closing phenylalanine or tryptophan.

v_call cdr3_aa
TRBV7-2 ASSLAQGGGTFNEQF
TRBV18 ASSPQGYEAF
TRBV5-5 ASKPTGEGNTEAF
TRBV5-8 ASRFTSGGYNEQF
TRBV28 ASSLSTGTGRKNIQY
TRBV7-2 ASRRAQDYGYT
TRBV7-2 ASSSQPSRSYAYEQY
TRBV28 ATAGGPYEQY
TRBV11-1 ASTRRTEAF
TRBV4-2 ASSQVPERTLDTQY
TRBV30 AWSAGVGNTIY
TRBV4-1 ASSQDFQETQY
TRBV29-1 SVRRQGPGELF
TRBV7-2 ASSPFLVSGGDTQY
TRBV28 ASSFPRQGAFYQPQH
TRBV2 ASSLQVQTDTQY
TRBV5-1 ASSPGGTGGDQPQH
TRBV5-1 ASSRAGQAPDTQY
TRBV28 ASSYGGARETQY
TRBV5-1 ASSQTGGSSYNSPLH
TRBV10-3 AISGVGGKDSNEKLF
TRBV5-4 ASSLSRGANTGELF
TRBV4-2 ASSQELAGGPQQETQY
TRBV4-3 ASSHGYLQTNEKLF
TRBV28 ASTFTLGGHRMNTEAF
TRBV12-3/TRBV12-4 ASSDRQGREQF
TRBV11-3 ASSLDPGQGKSNQPQH
TRBV28 ASTNPGNTEAF
TRBV15 ATSRPRGEQY
TRBV6-4 ASSASGGTDTQY
TRBV18 ASSSDRAKNTEAF
TRBV28 ASENRQGFEQY
TRBV20-1 SGSPGTEAF
TRBV10-1 ASSESRGTDTQY
TRBV12-5 ASAPGGGDNEQF
TRBV7-9 ASSPDSLVTQY
TRBV27 ASSSPYRDGYT
TRBV4-3 ASSAQTGSNEKLF
TRBV18 ASSPQGGNQPQH
TRBV7-9 ASNMGQSYEQY
TRBV5-1 ASSTGDRAGEKLF
TRBV7-2 ASSSGTGASNYGYT
TRBV7-9 ASSPWDFRTSPNSPLH
TRBV2 ASRGDFNEKLF
TRBV4-3 ASSQDTVGQLNTEAF
TRBV5-5 ASSPPGTGMVGLF
TRBV7-2 ASSRRGLNQPQH